The 32 T cell receptor beta chains below all came from one sample that was sequenced in a study of regulatory T cells in long-lasting Graves disease. The time point is: newly diagnosed GD, antithyroid drugs for less than 3 months. The authors made the TCR library using RNA they extracted from PBMCs. Library construction for TCR beta used iRepertoire HTBI primers and Arm-PCR of CDR3 regions. TCRdb re-called the multiplex PCR reads through MiXCR, storing one row per CDR3 protein. The sample has roughly 220,000 distinct CDR3 sequences, about 16% seen once. The sample was peripheral blood mononuclear cells (PBMCs), taken at new diagnosis, from a patient treated with antithyroid drugs. Source of these receptors: a female donor with Graves disease.

On this clonotype itself: This likely reflects a read error, since a far larger clone is one base away. V gene TRBV24-1 combines with J gene TRBJ2-7; 12 nucleotides match TRBD2. The CDR3 is made up of 14 amino acids. Trimming took 7 bases from V and 3 from J; bases not matched to a gene: 3. CDR1 KGHDR and CDR2 SFDVKD come from the germline V gene. Here the CDR3 DNA reads TGTGCCACCAGGGAGACTAGCGGGAGCTACGAGCAGTACTTC. Protein product: CATRETSGSYEQYF.

This clonotype was counted ten times or more. The CDR3 loop is CSAQERGRGGEKLFF. As DNA, the CDR3 is TGCAGTGCCCAGGAGCGGGGCAGGGGAGGAGAAAAACTGTTTTTT. The V and J genes are TRBV20-1 and TRBJ1-4; tentatively, D is TRBD1 (6 bases). The V and J ends lost 6 bases and 8 bases respectively, with 22 bases between them. Germline V CDR1 and CDR2: DFQATT, SNEGSKA (reference sequence). The CDR3 spans 15 residues.

This clonotype was picked up many times. The rearrangement links TRBV18 to TRBJ1-4, with 11 positions matching TRBD1. V dropped 5 bases and J dropped 6; count of bases not matched to a gene: 5. The germline V gene encodes CDR1 KGHSH and CDR2 LQKENI. This CDR3 has 15 residues. This chain's CDR3 is CASSRTGGGHEKLFF. DNA of the CDR3: TGTGCCAGCTCAAGGACAGGGGGCGGACATGAAAAACTGTTTTTT.

This clonotype was counted ten times or more. This sequence joins TRBV19 and TRBJ1-1; D is undetermined. The germline CDR1 and CDR2 sequences are LNHDA and SQIVND (reference sequence). The CDR3 extends over 13 amino acids. V was pared by 3 bases and J by 4 bases, with 9 bases between. The CDR3 nucleotides are TGTGCCAGTAGTATTACCGGAAGCACTGAAGCTTTCTTT. This codes for CASSITGSTEAFF.

This clonotype was picked up many times. V is TRBV3-1 and J is TRBJ2-7, with D unresolved. V lost 0 bases to trimming and J lost 4 bases, with 16 bases between them. The length of the CDR3 is 16 residues. In germline, CDR1 is LGHDT, CDR2 YNNKEL (reference sequence). CDR3 sequence reads: CASSQEIGLGFYEQYF. The CDR3 DNA follows: TGTGCCAGCAGCCAAGAAATCGGTCTCGGGTTTTACGAGCAGTACTTC.

CDR3 coding DNA: TGTGCCAGCAGCTTAATCACCCGGGGGGGCGGGGAGCTGTTTTTT. Translated, it gives CASSLITRGGGELFF. This chain connects TRBV7-3 to TRBJ2-2; 8 bases match TRBD2. This CDR3 has 15 residues. Germline V gives CDR1 SGHTA, CDR2 FQGTGA. With 1 base clipped from V and 7 bases from J, the junction kept 5 bases outside the gene matches.

This clonotype was recorded at least ten times. The V gene is TRBV20-1, the J gene TRBJ2-1; no reliable D call. V was shortened by 5 bases and J by 15 bases, with 20 bases between the two germline ends. The CDR3 totals 12 residues. Germline V CDR1 and CDR2: DFQATT, SNEGSKA (reference sequence). The CDR3 bases are TGCAGTGCTGTCGGGTTACCGCGTACTCCGTTCTTC. It yields the protein CSAVGLPRTPFF.

This clonotype has at least ten counts. The chain carries TRBV15 and TRBJ1-1, with 9 nucleotides matching TRBD1. Germline V gene data show CDR1 as LNHNV and CDR2 as YYDKDF (reference sequence). The CDR3 covers 16 residues. The J segment lost 6 bases and the V segment lost 1 base, leaving 9 bases of the junction unmatched. The chain's CDR3 is CATSRGSLGQGPEAFF. CDR3 DNA: TGTGCCACCAGCAGAGGCTCTTTAGGACAGGGGCCTGAAGCTTTCTTT.

This clonotype occurred many times. The chain combines TRBV27 with TRBJ2-3; 7 positions match TRBD2. Germline CDR1 is MNHEY and CDR2 is SMNVEV (reference sequence). After removal of 2 bases from V and 1 base from J, the junction contained 3 bases not matched to a gene. The CDR3 length is 15 residues. CDR3 protein: CASSLLAAGTDTQYF. The CDR3 nucleotides are TGTGCCAGCAGTTTACTAGCGGCGGGCACAGATACGCAGTATTTT.

This clonotype was recorded at least ten times. The chain is built from TRBV20-1 and TRBJ1-1; TRBD1 aligns across 9 bases. Per the germline V gene, CDR1 is DFQATT and CDR2 is SNEGSKA (reference sequence). The trim removed 3 bases at V and 1 base at J, leaving 6 bases unmatched. CDR3 length: 15 amino acids. CDR3 DNA: TGCAGTGCTAGGGGCCTGACAGGGGGGAACACTGAAGCTTTCTTT. This translates into CSARGLTGGNTEAFF.

The table lists this clonotype with many counts. This sequence joins TRBV24-1 and TRBJ2-5, with D possibly being TRBD2 (6 bases). Trimming removed 4 bases at V and 5 bases at J, with 16 bases between. The CDR3 loop spans 15 amino acids. Germline lookup yields CDR1 KGHDR and CDR2 SFDVKD. CDR3 sequence (DNA): TGTGCCACCAGTGAACTCGGGGGTCAATGGGAGACCCAGTACTTC. Residues: CATSELGGQWETQYF.

This clonotype turned up a few times. The rearrangement links TRBV12-3 or TRBV12-4 to TRBJ2-2, with 8 bases matching TRBD1. V was pared by 4 bases and J by 3 bases, with 4 bases of the junction left unmatched. The CDR3 has 15 amino acids. DNA of the CDR3: TGTGCCAGCAGTTCGGACAGGGTCTACACCGGGGAGCTGTTTTTT. This translates into CASSSDRVYTGELFF.

This clonotype was seen at least ten times. The J gene is TRBJ2-2, the V gene TRBV11-2, with 12 bases identical to TRBD2. This CDR3 spans 16 amino acids. Trimming took 5 bases from V and 6 from J; bases not matched to a gene: 7. Germline-derived CDR1 and CDR2 are SGHAT and FQNNGV. In DNA form, the CDR3 reads TGTGCCAGCAGCACCGGACTAGCGGGAATGGCCGGGGAGCTGTTTTTT. It translates to CASSTGLAGMAGELFF.

This clonotype was seen many times. J is TRBJ1-5 and V is TRBV18; D call uncertain. Trimming left V 0 bases short and J 7 bases short, with 4 bases between. The CDR3 consists of 12 residues. CDR1 is KGHSH and CDR2 is LQKENI in the germline V gene. The CDR3 loop is CASSPPGQPQHF. In nucleotides, the CDR3 is TGTGCCAGCTCACCACCGGGCCAGCCCCAGCATTTT.

This clonotype appeared a few times. The chain recombines TRBV20-1 with TRBJ1-2; 9 positions match TRBD1. After removal of 6 bases from V and 7 bases from J, the junction contained 9 bases not matched to a gene. Germline V lookup: CDR1 DFQATT, CDR2 SNEGSKA (reference sequence). The CDR3 runs to 13 residues. The CDR3: CSATLQGAGGYTF. Written as DNA, the CDR3 is TGCAGTGCAACCTTACAGGGGGCGGGTGGCTACACCTTC.

In this sample, this clonotype turned up many times. CDR3 residues: CASSLGGTAGRYF. In DNA, the CDR3 is TGTGCCAGCAGTTTGGGAGGAACGGCAGGGCGTTACTTC. The V call is TRBV28, the J call TRBJ2-5, with D perhaps TRBD2 (6 bases). V was cut by 3 bases and J by 14 bases, with 19 bases left in between. Germline assignment: CDR1 MDHEN and CDR2 SYDVKM. This CDR3 comprises 13 residues.

This clonotype has a count of ten or more. CDR3 region: CASSDEGGQETQYF. The CDR3, as DNA: TGTGCCAGCAGTGACGAGGGAGGCCAAGAGACCCAGTACTTC. The chain carries TRBV6-1 and TRBJ2-5; maybe TRBD2 (6 bases). V lost 3 bases and J 1 base, leaving 9 bases between the germline ends. The germline V gene has CDR1 MNHNS and CDR2 SASEGT. This CDR3 has 14 residues.

This clonotype occurred many times. V and J are TRBV20-1 and TRBJ1-5, with D possibly being TRBD1 (5 bases). Between the trimmed V and J ends, which lost 5 bases and 2 bases, there was a span of 13 bases. Germline lookup yields CDR1 DFQATT and CDR2 SNEGSKA (reference sequence). The CDR3 loop spans 14 amino acids. Here the CDR3 reads CSADSRVGNQPQHF. CDR3 DNA: TGCAGTGCTGACTCCAGGGTTGGCAATCAGCCCCAGCATTTT.

This clonotype was recorded many times. This chain's CDR3 is CASSSYDTQETQYF. The CDR3 bases are TGTGCCAGCAGCTCTTATGACACGCAAGAGACCCAGTACTTC. The chain employs TRBV7-9 and TRBJ2-5; D ambiguous. Trimming pared 4 bases from V and 2 bases from J, leaving 11 bases between. This CDR3 spans 14 amino acids. Germline V CDR1 and CDR2: SEHNR, FQNEAQ (reference sequence).

This clonotype showed up many times. This chain connects TRBV19 to TRBJ1-1; D possibly corresponds to TRBD1 (5 bases). The CDR3 runs to 14 residues. V was clipped by 5 bases and J by 1 base, with 11 bases between them. Germline values: CDR1 LNHDA, CDR2 SQIVND (reference sequence). Here the CDR3 reads CASSPGTANTEAFF. The CDR3 nucleotides read TGTGCCAGTAGTCCCGGGACGGCGAACACTGAAGCTTTCTTT. Combining the CDR3 with reference TRBV19 and TRBJ1-1 gives the whole variable domain DGGITQSPKYLFRKEGQNVTLSCEQNLNHDAMYWYRQDPGQGLRLIYYSQIVNDFQKGDIAEGYSVSREKKESFPLTVTSAQKNPTAFYLCASSPGTANTEAFFGQGTRLTVV.

The table lists this clonotype with many counts. The genes are TRBV20-1 and TRBJ2-2; the D gene is possibly TRBD2 (5 bases). In germline, CDR1 is DFQATT, CDR2 SNEGSKA (reference sequence). Trimming pared 3 bases from V and 7 bases from J, leaving 15 bases between. CDR3 size: 14 residues. CDR3 sequence: CSARSDPSGGELFF. The DNA of the CDR3 is TGCAGTGCTAGGTCCGACCCGAGCGGCGGGGAGCTGTTTTTT.

The chain combines TRBV7-8 with TRBJ1-4, with D unresolved. Between the trimmed V and J ends, which lost 5 bases and 0 bases, there was a span of 13 bases. CDR1 and CDR2 from the germline V gene are SGHVS and FQNEAQ. The CDR3 extends over 16 amino acids. This chain's CDR3 is CASSPRPSATNEKLFF. As DNA, the CDR3 is TGTGCCAGCAGCCCAAGGCCTTCTGCAACTAATGAAAAACTGTTTTTT.

The CDR3 reads CASSPTGSTKNIQYF. The CDR3 DNA reads TGTGCCAGCAGTCCAACAGGGTCGACCAAAAACATTCAGTACTTC. This chain uses TRBV7-9 with TRBJ2-4; possible D gene TRBD1, 6 bases. From germline, CDR1 is SEHNR and CDR2 FQNEAQ (reference sequence). The V end was cut by 6 bases, the J end by 2 bases, with 14 bases between. The CDR3 covers 15 residues.

In its sample, this clonotype was seen a few times. The chain is built from TRBV2 and TRBJ2-7; 12 bases are shared with TRBD2. The length of the CDR3 is 17 residues. The ends lost 6 bases at V and 4 bases at J; junction bases unmatched: 13. CDR1 is SNHLY and CDR2 is FYNNEI in the germline V gene. The CDR3 region has the DNA TGTGCCAGCAGATCCGGTGCTAGCGGGAGGGCCGGGTACGAGCAGTACTTC. This sequence encodes CASRSGASGRAGYEQYF.

This clonotype was seen many times. The chain uses TRBV20-1 and TRBJ2-1; 9 bases match TRBD2. V dropped 4 bases and J dropped 8; count of bases not matched to a gene: 12. Per germline, CDR1 DFQATT and CDR2 SNEGSKA (reference sequence). This CDR3 region has 15 residues. The CDR3 region is CSATGLANRPDEQFF. The CDR3 DNA sequence: TGCAGTGCTACGGGACTAGCCAATCGTCCGGATGAGCAGTTCTTC.

This clonotype appeared many times. This chain connects TRBV28 to TRBJ1-2; D is perhaps TRBD1 (5 bases). Trimming cost V 7 bases and J 6 bases, with 21 bases left between them. Germline V gene lookup returns CDR1 MDHEN and CDR2 SYDVKM. The CDR3 consists of 15 residues. The CDR3 reads CASNRQGALVDGYTF. The CDR3 DNA follows: TGTGCCAGCAACCGGCAGGGAGCCCTGGTGGATGGCTACACCTTC.

This clonotype was counted ten times or more. The V gene is TRBV18, the J gene TRBJ2-5; unclear D gene. This CDR3 has 13 residues. Deletions cut 0 bases from V and 7 bases from J, with 9 bases between. Germline V CDR1 and CDR2: KGHSH, LQKENI. CDR3 nucleotide sequence: TGTGCCAGCTCACCACCGTCGGTTGGGACCCAGTACTTC. As protein: CASSPPSVGTQYF.

This clonotype was counted between two and nine times. The V and J genes are TRBV20-1 and TRBJ1-1; D ambiguous. The CDR3 sequence is 14 residues long. Germline V gives CDR1 DFQATT, CDR2 SNEGSKA (reference sequence). Trimming pared 0 bases from V and 1 base from J, leaving 9 bases between. Here the CDR3 DNA reads TGCAGTGCTAGAGATCCCGTCAGGAACACTGAAGCTTTCTTT. Its translation: CSARDPVRNTEAFF.

The chain uses TRBV12-3 or TRBV12-4 and TRBJ2-7; TRBD2 matches at 13 bases. Losses at the gene ends were 1 base for V and 7 bases for J; bases not matched to a gene: 10. The CDR3 runs to 17 residues. The CDR3 nucleotides read TGTGCCAGCAGTTTAGGACCTGGACTAGCGGGAGCGGGGGAGCAGTACTTC. As protein: CASSLGPGLAGAGEQYF.

This clonotype has a count of ten or more. The chain recombines TRBV19 with TRBJ2-5; 12 positions agree with TRBD2. Germline assignment: CDR1 LNHDA and CDR2 SQIVND (reference sequence). Trimming took 5 bases from V and 5 from J; bases not matched to a gene: 9. This CDR3 region has 16 residues. The CDR3 nucleotides read TGTGCCAGTAGTGTCTACGGGACTAGCGGGCGTGAGACCCAGTACTTC. This gives the protein CASSVYGTSGRETQYF.

Many counts were recorded for this clonotype. The chain joins TRBV2 to TRBJ1-4; D is uncertain. Germline V gives CDR1 SNHLY, CDR2 FYNNEI. This CDR3 spans 14 amino acids. V was trimmed by 8 bases and J by 1 base, leaving 11 bases between them. CDR3 region: CASYSERTNEKLFF. The CDR3 DNA is TGTGCCAGCTATTCGGAGCGAACTAATGAAAAACTGTTTTTT. The full variable domain, rest sourced from reference TRBV2 and TRBJ1-4, is EPEVTQTPSHQVTQMGQEVILRCVPISNHLYFYWYRQILGQKVEFLVSFYNNEISEKSEIFDDQFSVERPDGSNFTLKIRSTKLEDSAMYFCASYSERTNEKLFFGSGTQLSVL.

The sample holds many counts of this clonotype. The chain has TRBV6-1 and TRBJ2-7, with 8 bases that match TRBD1. In germline, CDR1 is MNHNS, CDR2 SASEGT. This CDR3 has 14 amino acids. V lost 7 bases and J lost 3; bases outside the gene matches: 8. CDR3 region: CASINDRGSYEQYF. The CDR3 DNA reads TGTGCCAGCATAAACGACAGGGGTAGCTACGAGCAGTACTTC.